The rows below give T cell receptor beta chains drawn from one sample of a study of CD8 T cells in Susac syndrome. MiXCR, applied by TCRdb to the immunoSEQ multiplex PCR reads, yields one record per CDR3 protein. The table includes under 200,000 distinct CDR3 sequences, approximately 95% detected once. The material sequenced was CD8+ T cells from PBMCs. These receptors originate from a human donor with multiple sclerosis. The CDR3 runs from the conserved cysteine through the conserved F or W. A D gene is named only where the DNA matches it firmly. Clone size is not always given. Where it is, it says once, few, many or a class for expanded clones.

v_gene	abundance	j_gene	d_gene	CDR3aa	CDR3nt
TRBV29-1	-	TRBJ1-2	-	CSVIVPGANYGYTF	TGCAGCGTCATCGTTCCGGGGGCTAACTATGGCTACACCTTC
TRBV15	few	TRBJ2-1	-	CATGPYNEQFF	TGTGCCACCGGACCCTACAATGAGCAGTTCTTC
TRBV2	-	TRBJ1-6	-	CASSEVTGVNSPLHF	TGTGCCAGCAGTGAAGTTACGGGTGTAAATTCACCCCTCCACTTT
TRBV3-1	-	TRBJ2-3	TRBD2	CASSLLKSGRADTQYF	TGTGCCAGCAGCCTCTTGAAAAGCGGGAGGGCGGATACGCAGTATTTT
TRBV20-1	-	TRBJ1-1	-	CSARVRSKGSEAFF	TGCAGTGCTAGAGTCCGGTCAAAAGGGTCTGAAGCTTTCTTT
TRBV29-1	-	TRBJ1-2	-	CSVVRGGYGYTF	TGCAGCGTTGTCAGGGGTGGCTATGGCTACACCTTC
TRBV5-1	few	TRBJ2-7	TRBD1	CASSLVPGGYEQYF	TGCGCCAGCAGCTTGGTTCCAGGGGGCTACGAGCAGTACTTC
TRBV12-3/TRBV12-4	-	TRBJ2-3	TRBD2	CASSLSGAGGPVDTQYF	TGTGCCAGCAGTTTGAGTGGAGCGGGGGGCCCTGTGGATACGCAGTATTTT
TRBV29-1	-	TRBJ2-1	TRBD2	CSVEGFVEAGGNNEQFF	TGCAGCGTTGAAGGGTTTGTAGAGGCGGGAGGCAACAATGAGCAGTTCTTC
TRBV3-1	once	TRBJ2-7	-	CASSQDQGIEQYF	TGTGCCAGCAGCCAAGATCAAGGGATCGAGCAGTACTTC
TRBV15	-	TRBJ1-5	-	CATSKAWGKNQPQHF	TGTGCCACCAGCAAAGCCTGGGGAAAGAATCAGCCCCAGCATTTT
TRBV5-1	-	TRBJ2-7	TRBD2	CASSLLFLTSGSNDEQYF	TGCGCCAGCAGCCTATTATTTTTGACTAGCGGGAGTAACGACGAGCAGTACTTC
TRBV27	once	TRBJ2-1	TRBD2	CASSPGTSGSREQFF	TGTGCCAGCAGTCCCGGGACTAGTGGTTCTCGTGAGCAGTTCTTC
TRBV15	-	TRBJ2-2	TRBD2	CATSRDLGGGRDGELFF	TGTGCCACCAGCAGAGATCTCGGCGGGGGGAGAGACGGGGAGCTGTTTTTT
TRBV29-1	-	TRBJ2-7	-	CCTGIPPEQYF	TGCTGTACAGGGATTCCCCCCGAGCAGTACTTC
TRBV12-3/TRBV12-4	-	TRBJ2-1	TRBD1	CASSLWDRATSGGNEQFF	TGTGCCAGCAGTTTATGGGACAGGGCTACCTCGGGTGGCAATGAGCAGTTCTTC
TRBV20-1	-	TRBJ1-2	TRBD1	CSGSTGDIYGYTF	TGCAGTGGCTCGACAGGGGATATCTATGGCTACACCTTC
TRBV4-1	-	TRBJ1-5	-	CASSQEVTWSNQPQHF	TGCGCCAGCAGCCAAGAGGTAACTTGGAGCAATCAGCCCCAGCATTTT
TRBV2	-	TRBJ2-5	TRBD2	CASRPLAGGPETQYF	TGTGCCAGCAGACCCCTAGCGGGGGGGCCGGAGACCCAGTACTTC
TRBV7-9	-	TRBJ2-1	TRBD1	CASRDRADEQFF	TGTGCCAGCAGGGACAGGGCCGATGAGCAGTTCTTC
TRBV20-1	-	TRBJ2-7	TRBD1	CSAGGTGGPYEQYF	TGCAGTGCTGGCGGGACAGGGGGACCCTACGAGCAGTACTTC
TRBV7-9	-	TRBJ2-1	-	CASSLVGYNEQFF	TGTGCCAGCAGCTTAGTCGGTTACAATGAGCAGTTCTTC
TRBV29-1	-	TRBJ2-2	-	CSVVEQTGELFF	TGCAGCGTTGTCGAACAGACCGGGGAGCTGTTTTTT
TRBV28	-	TRBJ2-1	-	CGIGQPYNEQFF	TGTGGAATCGGACAGCCGTACAATGAGCAGTTCTTC
TRBV29-1	-	TRBJ2-1	TRBD2	CSVERSGRAGEQFF	TGCAGCGTTGAACGTAGCGGGAGGGCCGGTGAGCAGTTCTTC
TRBV28	once	TRBJ2-7	TRBD2	CASSPRGLAGLEQYF	TGTGCCAGCAGCCCGAGGGGACTAGCGGGTTTAGAGCAGTACTTC
TRBV29-1	-	TRBJ2-1	TRBD2	CSVVALASYNEQFF	TGCAGCGTTGTGGCACTAGCGTCATACAATGAGCAGTTCTTC
TRBV12-3/TRBV12-4	-	TRBJ2-1	TRBD1	CASSFAGTANEQFF	TGTGCCAGCAGTTTCGCCGGGACAGCCAATGAGCAGTTCTTC
TRBV12-3/TRBV12-4	-	TRBJ2-1	-	CASSSGPGSPSDEQFF	TGTGCCAGCAGTTCGGGGCCAGGGAGCCCATCGGATGAGCAGTTCTTC
TRBV3-1	-	TRBJ2-1	TRBD2	CASSQDQAGGPGEQFF	TGTGCCAGCAGCCAAGATCAAGCGGGGGGGCCGGGTGAGCAGTTCTTC
TRBV4-1	-	TRBJ2-1	-	CASSETGRNEQFF	TGCGCCAGCAGCGAAACAGGGAGGAATGAGCAGTTCTTC
TRBV29-1	-	TRBJ2-1	-	CRFPSAAYNEQFF	TGCAGGTTCCCGAGCGCGGCCTACAATGAGCAGTTCTTC
TRBV15	-	TRBJ2-1	TRBD2	CATSRDLGLAAIVFF	TGTGCCACCAGCAGAGATCTGGGACTAGCGGCCATTGTGTTCTTC
TRBV5-1	-	TRBJ1-1	TRBD1	CASSLAWTGNTEAFF	TGCGCCAGCAGCTTGGCCTGGACAGGGAACACTGAAGCTTTCTTT
TRBV15	-	TRBJ2-5	TRBD2	CATSRKRSAGLARGETQYF	TGTGCCACCAGCAGAAAACGGAGTGCAGGACTAGCGAGGGGAGAGACCCAGTACTTC
TRBV6-2/TRBV6-3	-	TRBJ2-7	-	CASSYGTQAYEQYF	TGTGCCAGCAGTTACGGGACACAAGCCTACGAGCAGTACTTC
TRBV30	once	TRBJ2-1	-	CALTLREQFF	TGTGCCCTCACCTTGAGGGAGCAGTTCTTC
TRBV6-5	-	TRBJ2-7	TRBD1	CASSYLMFGGQGFYEQYF	TGTGCCAGCAGTTACCTTATGTTCGGCGGACAGGGGTTTTACGAGCAGTACTTC
TRBV27	-	TRBJ2-2	-	CASSFITGELFF	TGTGCCAGCAGTTTTATAACCGGGGAGCTGTTTTTT
TRBV4-2	-	TRBJ1-6	-	CASSQDPGPNSPLHF	TGTGCCAGCAGCCAAGACCCGGGACCAAATTCACCCCTCCACTTT
TRBV24-1	-	TRBJ2-1	-	CATSAGAGNEQFF	TGTGCCACCAGTGCGGGGGCCGGGAATGAGCAGTTCTTC
TRBV12-3/TRBV12-4	-	TRBJ1-1	TRBD1	CASSLQGGAFF	TGTGCCAGCAGTCTACAGGGGGGGGCTTTCTTT
TRBV7-8	once	TRBJ1-5	-	CASSDLTSNQPQHF	TGTGCCAGCAGTGATTTAACCAGCAATCAGCCCCAGCATTTT
TRBV29-1	-	TRBJ2-2	TRBD1	CSVAPGTGLRSGELFF	TGCAGCGTTGCCCCCGGGACAGGGCTTCGTTCCGGGGAGCTGTTTTTT
TRBV20-1	-	TRBJ1-5	TRBD1	CSARPTGGSNQPQHF	TGCAGTGCTAGACCTACAGGGGGTAGCAATCAGCCCCAGCATTTT
TRBV25-1	-	TRBJ2-7	TRBD1	CASSESRDREILSSYEQYF	TGTGCCAGCAGTGAATCCCGGGACAGGGAGATTCTGAGCTCCTACGAGCAGTACTTC
TRBV29-1	-	TRBJ1-2	-	CSVLTYGYTF	TGCAGCGTTCTTACCTATGGCTACACCTTC
TRBV6-5	once	TRBJ1-1	-	CASSFEGSNTEAFF	TGTGCCAGCAGTTTTGAGGGTTCGAACACTGAAGCTTTCTTT
TRBV27	-	TRBJ2-7	-	CASSTYRGSDLGEQYF	TGTGCCAGCAGTACCTATAGGGGAAGTGATTTAGGCGAGCAGTACTTC
TRBV16	-	TRBJ2-1	TRBD2	CASSQSSSGGNEQFF	TGTGCCAGCAGCCAATCGTCTAGCGGGGGCAATGAGCAGTTCTTC